This passage covers 29 T cell receptor beta chains from one sample sequenced in a study of blood T cell repertoires in COVID-19. Profiling relied on immunoSEQ multiplex PCR, and the TCRdb table lists in-frame clones only, not all of them. The sample contains some 360,000 clones, more than 70% of which appear only once. The sample taken for sequencing was peripheral blood. Source of these receptors: a woman aged 55-70 years with COVID-19, enrolled during active disease.

The table lists this clone with a few counts. V and J are TRBV12-3 or TRBV12-4 and TRBJ2-3; D may be TRBD1 (6 bases). The CDR3 is made up of 13 amino acids. The germline V and J ends were trimmed by 7 bases and 5 bases, with 13 bases remaining between them. The CDR3 DNA sequence: TGTGCCAGCACCGTGGACAGAGAAGATACGCAGTATTTT. Translated, it gives CASTVDREDTQYF.

This chain connects TRBV28 to TRBJ2-2, with 7 bases that match TRBD1. CDR3 length: 14 residues. V lost 11 bases, J lost 7 bases, and 13 bases stayed unmatched. From germline, CDR1 is MDHEN and CDR2 SYDVKM. The CDR3 loop is CAVSGTAVNGELFF. The CDR3 region has the DNA TGTGCCGTCTCCGGGACAGCCGTTAACGGGGAGCTGTTTTTT.

The V and J genes are TRBV6-4 and TRBJ2-1; 7 bases align to TRBD1. This CDR3 contains 18 residues. V trimming: 2 bases; J trimming: 8 bases; junction bases outside the gene matches: 18. In germline, CDR1 is MRHNA, CDR2 SNTAGT. CDR3 in amino acids: CASSDPDRESIRKDEQFF. In nucleotides, the CDR3 is TGTGCCAGCAGTGACCCTGACAGGGAGTCTATACGTAAGGATGAGCAGTTCTTC.

The chain couples TRBV11-2 to TRBJ2-1; possibly TRBD2 for D (6 bases). Deletions cut 5 bases from V and 5 bases from J, with 10 bases between. This CDR3 spans 13 amino acids. Germline V CDR1 and CDR2: SGHAT, FQNNGV. The CDR3 loop reads CASSGGRHNEQFF. DNA of the CDR3: TGTGCCAGCAGCGGGGGGAGACACAATGAGCAGTTCTTC.

The chain has TRBV7-2 and TRBJ1-6; a possible D gene is TRBD1 (6 bases). The CDR3 is 14 amino acids. CDR1 is SGHTA and CDR2 is FQGNSA in the germline V gene. The germline V and J ends were trimmed by 5 bases and 10 bases, with 15 bases remaining between them. The DNA of the CDR3 is TGTGCCAGCAGCCCCAGAGGGAGGGGGTCACCCCTCCACTTT. It encodes CASSPRGRGSPLHF.

Here the CDR3 DNA reads TGCGCCAGCAGCAATAATCCAGGGGCTGGAAACACCATATATTTT. This codes for CASSNNPGAGNTIYF. The chain is built from TRBV5-1 and TRBJ1-3; a weak D match, TRBD1 (6 bases). The germline CDR1 and CDR2 sequences are SGHRS and YFSETQ. Trimming shortened V by 4 bases and J by 2 bases, and 13 bases separated the two germline ends. The CDR3 runs to 15 residues.

CDR3 residues: CASSFGTGPYEQYF. In DNA form, the CDR3 reads TGCGCCAGCAGCTTTGGGACAGGGCCCTACGAGCAGTACTTC. The chain is built from TRBV5-1 and TRBJ2-7, with 9 bases that match TRBD1. V lost 2 bases to trimming and J lost 2 bases; unmatched junction nucleotides: 2. CDR1 and CDR2 from the germline V gene are SGHRS and YFSETQ. The CDR3 loop spans 14 amino acids.

The genes are TRBV27 and TRBJ1-2; 11 bases match TRBD1. Per germline, CDR1 MNHEY and CDR2 SMNVEV (reference sequence). The V gene end was trimmed by 2 bases and the J gene end by 7 bases; junction bases not matched to a gene: 12. This CDR3 region has 17 residues. The CDR3 reads CASSLLSMDRGPLGYTF. The CDR3 DNA follows: TGTGCCAGCAGTTTACTTAGTATGGACAGGGGGCCCCTTGGCTACACCTTC.

This chain uses TRBV7-8 with TRBJ1-4, with 7 nucleotides matching TRBD1. Germline CDR1 reads SGHVS; CDR2 reads FQNEAQ. Trimming removed 5 bases from V and 8 bases from J; junction bases left unmatched: 20. This CDR3 is 18 amino acids long. The CDR3 here is CASSLGGGKGAFREKLFF. The CDR3 DNA sequence: TGTGCCAGCAGCCTAGGGGGAGGAAAGGGGGCCTTTCGAGAAAAACTGTTTTTT.

The chain links TRBV11-2 to TRBJ2-1, with 7 bases lining up with TRBD2. The CDR3 is made up of 14 amino acids. Germline CDR1 SGHAT, CDR2 FQNNGV. Trimming took 5 bases from V and 6 from J; bases not matched to a gene: 7. Written as DNA, the CDR3 is TGTGCCAGCAGCCCCCGGACTAGGCTCAATGAGCAGTTCTTC. Protein sequence: CASSPRTRLNEQFF. The variable domain in full, completed from reference TRBV11-2 and TRBJ2-1, reads EAGVAQSPRYKIIEKRQSVAFWCNPISGHATLYWYQQILGQGPKLLIQFQNNGVVDDSQLPKDRFSAERLKGVDSTLKIQPAKLEDSAVYLCASSPRTRLNEQFFGPGTRLTVL.

The chain is built from TRBV7-3 and TRBJ2-1, with TRBD2 identical over 8 bases. CDR3 length equals 14 residues. Losses at the gene ends were 5 bases for V and 8 bases for J; bases not matched to a gene: 8. Germline values: CDR1 SGHTA, CDR2 FQGTGA. In nucleotides, the CDR3 is TGTGCCAGCAGCCCGGGACTAGTAGTCGATGAGCAGTTCTTC. Translation gives CASSPGLVVDEQFF. Combining the CDR3 with reference TRBV7-3 and TRBJ2-1 gives the whole variable domain GAGVSQTPSNKVTEKGKYVELRCDPISGHTALYWYRQSLGQGPEFLIYFQGTGAADDSGLPNDRFFAVRPEGSVSTLKIQRTERGDSAVYLCASSPGLVVDEQFFGPGTRLTVL.

This clone was picked up one time. The chain links TRBV5-1 to TRBJ2-3; maybe TRBD2 (7 bases). V lost 0 bases to trimming and J lost 4 bases, with 12 bases between them. Germline loops: CDR1 SGHRS, CDR2 YFSETQ. CDR3 length: 15 residues. The CDR3 coding sequence is TGCGCCAGCAGCTTGGCCGGGGGGCAGGCAGATACGCAGTATTTT. This sequence encodes CASSLAGGQADTQYF.

This rearrangement joins TRBV19 to TRBJ1-3; TRBD1 agrees at 8 bases. Germline CDR1 reads LNHDA; CDR2 reads SQIVND (reference sequence). The CDR3 totals 16 residues. Trimming took 4 bases from V and 0 from J; bases not matched to a gene: 5. The CDR3 spells CASSSDTGGSGNTIYF. CDR3 in DNA: TGTGCCAGTAGTAGCGACACAGGGGGCTCTGGAAACACCATATATTTT.

The chain carries TRBV5-8 and TRBJ2-7; the D gene is possibly TRBD2 (6 bases). Germline V CDR1 and CDR2: SGHTS, YDEGEE. Trimming pared 3 bases from V and 2 bases from J, leaving 15 bases between. This CDR3 has 15 amino acids. The CDR3 DNA reads TGTGCCAGCAGCTGGACCGGGACTGCCCCCTACGAGCAGTACTTC. Its translation: CASSWTGTAPYEQYF.

J is TRBJ2-7 and V is TRBV5-1, with 8 bases lining up with TRBD1. V was pared by 6 bases and J by 0 bases, with 5 bases of the junction left unmatched. Germline CDR1 reads SGHRS; CDR2 reads YFSETQ. The CDR3 runs to 14 residues. DNA of the CDR3: TGCGCCAGCACCGCGACAGGGGTCTCCTACGAGCAGTACTTC. Encoded protein: CASTATGVSYEQYF.

The rearrangement joins TRBV3-1 (or the pseudogene TRBV3-2) to TRBJ2-3; a weak D match, TRBD2 (5 bases). The CDR3 sequence is 14 residues long. V was trimmed by 5 bases and J by 5 bases, leaving 14 bases between them. Germline lookup yields CDR1 LGHDT and CDR2 YNNKEL (reference sequence). In DNA, the CDR3 is TGTGCCAGCAGCGTCGGACTGCCGGGAGATACGCAGTATTTT. Protein product: CASSVGLPGDTQYF.

This chain links TRBV5-1 with TRBJ2-3; 9 bases align to TRBD1. CDR1 SGHRS and CDR2 YFSETQ come from the germline V gene. V lost 0 bases and J lost 4; bases outside the gene matches: 6. This CDR3 region has 16 residues. The CDR3 coding sequence is TGCGCCAGCAGCTTGGCCGGGACAGGGACGCCAGATACGCAGTATTTT. Protein: CASSLAGTGTPDTQYF.

The chain uses TRBV11-2 and TRBJ1-2; TRBD1 matches at 11 bases. V was pared by 5 bases and J by 7 bases, with 6 bases of the junction left unmatched. CDR1 is SGHAT, CDR2 FQNNGV, per germline. The CDR3 is made up of 14 amino acids. The CDR3 sequence: CASSESGTGGGYTF. The DNA of the CDR3 is TGTGCCAGCAGCGAATCCGGGACAGGGGGTGGCTACACCTTC.

The CDR3 bases are TGTGCCAGTCGCAGGGGACTCAGGGACAGTACGCAGTATTTT. This translates into CASRRGLRDSTQYF. This sequence joins TRBV19 and TRBJ2-3, with D possibly matching TRBD1 (7 bases). The length of the CDR3 is 14 residues. V dropped 8 bases and J dropped 8 bases, with 20 bases sitting between them. Germline V gene sequence: CDR1 LNHDA, CDR2 SQIVND (reference sequence).

This rearrangement joins TRBV6-8 to TRBJ2-1; 10 bases match TRBD2. V was pared by 5 bases and J by 2 bases, with 0 bases of the junction left unmatched. The CDR3 runs to 14 residues. Germline V CDR1 and CDR2: MNHGY, SAAAGT. The CDR3, as DNA: TGTGCCAGCAGTCTAGCGGGGGCCTACAATGAGCAGTTCTTC. It translates to CASSLAGAYNEQFF.

This chain links TRBV11-2 with TRBJ2-3, with 10 bases aligning to TRBD2. CDR1 is SGHAT and CDR2 is FQNNGV in the germline V gene. The CDR3 extends over 16 amino acids. Trimming removed 5 bases from V and 0 bases from J; junction bases left unmatched: 5. CDR3 amino acids: CASSRGLAASTDTQYF. The DNA for the CDR3 is TGTGCCAGCAGCAGAGGACTAGCGGCTAGCACAGATACGCAGTATTTT.

This chain connects TRBV6-5 to TRBJ2-3, with a tentative D call TRBD1 (6 bases). Germline lookup yields CDR1 MNHEY and CDR2 SVGAGI. The CDR3 covers 15 residues. The germline V and J ends were trimmed by 6 bases and 0 bases, with 13 bases remaining between them. CDR3 DNA: TGTGCCAGCAGCTCTGTTGGGGGCAGCACAGATACGCAGTATTTT. Encoded protein: CASSSVGGSTDTQYF.

This chain links TRBV5-1 with TRBJ1-2, with D possibly being TRBD1 (6 bases). V lost 4 bases, J lost 4 bases, and 17 bases lay in between. The CDR3 runs 15 residues. Germline CDR1 SGHRS, CDR2 YFSETQ. The CDR3 sequence is CASSEGHSGIYGYTF. The CDR3 bases are TGCGCCAGCAGCGAGGGACACTCAGGGATCTATGGCTACACCTTC.

This chain uses TRBV5-6 with TRBJ1-1, with 8 bases aligning to TRBD1. The CDR3 extends over 14 amino acids. From germline, CDR1 is SGHDT and CDR2 YYEEEE. Germline trimming cut 7 bases from V and 5 bases from J; bases unmatched to any gene: 10. The CDR3 protein is CASEPDRGTTEAFF. As DNA, the CDR3 is TGTGCCAGCGAACCAGACAGGGGAACTACTGAAGCTTTCTTT.

The rearrangement links TRBV5-1 to TRBJ2-3; 16 nucleotides match TRBD2. Germline-derived CDR1 and CDR2 are SGHRS and YFSETQ. Trimming cost V 4 bases and J 1 base; bases outside gene matches: 3. The CDR3 length is 17 residues. CDR3 loop: CASSRGLAGGRTDTQYF. CDR3 sequence (DNA): TGCGCCAGCAGCCGGGGACTAGCGGGGGGGCGCACAGATACGCAGTATTTT.

This sequence joins TRBV18 and TRBJ2-2, with D perhaps matching TRBD2 (6 bases). This CDR3 is built from 17 residues. Trimming cost V 4 bases and J 8 bases, with 23 bases left between them. CDR1 KGHSH and CDR2 LQKENI come from the germline V gene. CDR3 coding DNA: TGTGCCAGCTCACTTTACGACCCGTCCTACGGAGGGGGGGAGCTGTTTTTT. Translation: CASSLYDPSYGGGELFF.

The rearrangement links TRBV28 to TRBJ2-1; D possibly corresponds to TRBD2 (5 bases). This CDR3 is built from 14 residues. CDR1 and CDR2 (germline): MDHEN, SYDVKM. The germline V and J ends were trimmed by 2 bases and 7 bases, with 12 bases remaining between them. CDR3 loop: CASSLAGLRNEQFF. Written as DNA, the CDR3 is TGTGCCAGCAGTTTAGCGGGTCTCAGAAATGAGCAGTTCTTC.

The J gene is TRBJ2-3, the V gene TRBV5-1, with 9 nucleotides matching TRBD2. Germline assignment: CDR1 SGHRS and CDR2 YFSETQ. With 0 bases clipped from V and 0 bases from J, the junction kept 2 bases outside the gene matches. The CDR3 extends over 16 amino acids. CDR3 bases: TGCGCCAGCAGCTTGGTTAGCGGGGGTAGCACAGATACGCAGTATTTT. Protein: CASSLVSGGSTDTQYF.

The CDR3 loop is CASRPPRGSGNTIYF. CDR3 nucleotide sequence: TGTGCCAGCAGACCCCCCAGGGGGTCTGGAAACACCATATATTTT. The V gene is TRBV6-5, the J gene TRBJ1-3; TRBD1 matches 7 bases. V gave up 6 bases and J gave up 1 base; unmatched junction bases: 6. The CDR3 is 15 residues long. In germline, CDR1 is MNHEY, CDR2 SVGAGI.